This passage covers 27 T cell receptor beta chains from one sample sequenced in a study of identical twins. From the 5' RACE reads, TCRdb called clonotypes with MiXCR, one entry per CDR3 protein. The sample carries 450,000 or so distinct CDR3 sequences, about 13% recorded once. These data were also filed under a second study, of yellow fever vaccine responses in identical twins.

The sample taken for sequencing was CD4+ T cells sorted from blood. These receptors originate from a woman under 30 in good health.

The chain is built from TRBV28 and TRBJ2-4, with D hard to call. Trimming pared 1 base from V and 5 bases from J, leaving 6 bases between. The CDR3 consists of 13 residues. The germline V gene encodes CDR1 MDHEN and CDR2 SYDVKM. The CDR3 bases are TGTGCCAGCAGTTTATCCCGTCAAAACATTCAGTACTTC. This sequence encodes CASSLSRQNIQYF.

In this sample, this clonotype turned up a few times. This chain links TRBV12-5 with TRBJ2-3; D is uncertain. The germline V and J ends were trimmed by 4 bases and 6 bases, with 14 bases remaining between them. CDR1 is LGHNT and CDR2 is FRNRAP in the germline V gene. The CDR3 consists of 14 residues. The CDR3 DNA follows: TGTGCTAGTGGTTCTTCTTTCGGGCCGGATACGCAGTATTTT. Its protein product is CASGSSFGPDTQYF.

The chain recombines TRBV27 with TRBJ2-5; 8 bases match TRBD1. The CDR3 runs 15 residues. The V gene's germline CDR1 is MNHEY and CDR2 SMNVEV (reference sequence). V was pared by 5 bases and J by 5 bases, with 10 bases of the junction left unmatched. This CDR3 reads CASSRRAQGGETQYF. The CDR3 DNA sequence: TGTGCCAGCAGTCGGCGCGCACAGGGGGGCGAGACCCAGTACTTC.

The V gene is TRBV7-9, the J gene TRBJ2-1, with 8 bases matching TRBD2. The CDR3 has 16 residues. Germline V gives CDR1 SEHNR, CDR2 FQNEAQ (reference sequence). V lost 5 bases, J lost 6 bases, and 12 bases stayed unmatched. CDR3 nucleotide sequence: TGTGCCAGCAGCCCTCGCGGAGCGGGAGTTTTCAATGAGCAGTTCTTC. Its protein is CASSPRGAGVFNEQFF.

Many counts were recorded for this clonotype. The chain uses TRBV5-1 and TRBJ2-5, with D tentatively TRBD1 (5 bases). CDR1 is SGHRS and CDR2 is YFSETQ in the germline V gene. The ends were cut back, 4 bases at V and 2 bases at J, with 9 bases in the middle. The CDR3 sequence is 13 residues long. The CDR3 reads CASSDTGQETQYF. CDR3 nucleotides: TGCGCCAGCAGCGATACAGGACAAGAGACCCAGTACTTC.

This clonotype was recorded at least ten times. V and J are TRBV5-5 and TRBJ2-2; D remains ambiguous. V shed 4 bases and J shed 6 bases, with 7 bases lying between them. The germline V gene encodes CDR1 SGHKS and CDR2 YYEKEE (reference sequence). This CDR3 has 12 amino acids. CDR3 amino acids: CASSAPSGELFF. DNA of the CDR3: TGTGCCAGCAGCGCACCTTCCGGGGAGCTGTTTTTT.

This clonotype was counted many times. CDR3 sequence reads: CASSVDRDYGYTF. In DNA, the CDR3 is TGTGCCAGCAGCGTAGACAGGGACTATGGCTACACCTTC. This chain connects TRBV12-3 or TRBV12-4 to TRBJ1-2; 7 nucleotides line up with TRBD1. J gave up 3 bases and V 6 bases, and 4 bases lay outside the gene matches. The CDR3 spans 13 residues.

This clonotype was recorded many times. The genes are TRBV11-2 and TRBJ2-3; 10 nucleotides line up with TRBD1. Trimming cost V 5 bases and J 2 bases; bases outside gene matches: 7. Germline CDR1 reads SGHAT; CDR2 reads FQNNGV. There are 16 residues in the CDR3. In nucleotides, the CDR3 is TGTGCCAGCAGCGAACGGGACAGGGGACACACAGATACGCAGTATTTT. Its protein product is CASSERDRGHTDTQYF.

The CDR3 DNA sequence: TGTGCCACCAGCAGGGGGTTGAACACTGAAGCTTTCTTT. Protein sequence: CATSRGLNTEAFF. The V gene is TRBV15, the J gene TRBJ1-1; unclear D gene. The CDR3 spans 13 residues. V gave up 3 bases and J gave up 0 bases, with 5 bases separating them. Per germline, CDR1 LNHNV and CDR2 YYDKDF (reference sequence). The full variable domain, completed using reference TRBV15 and TRBJ1-1, is DAMVIQNPRYQVTQFGKPVTLSCSQTLNHNVMYWYQQKSSQAPKLLFHYYDKDFNNEADTPDNFQSRRPNTSFCFLDIRSPGLGDTAMYLCATSRGLNTEAFFGQGTRLTVV.

This clonotype was observed at least ten times. The V and J genes are TRBV5-1 and TRBJ1-4, with TRBD1 matching 9 bases. This CDR3 comprises 14 residues. V lost 3 bases to trimming and J lost 8 bases; unmatched junction nucleotides: 5. From germline, CDR1 is SGHRS and CDR2 YFSETQ. The CDR3 nucleotides are TGCGCCAGCAGCTCTGGACAGGGGTACGAAAAACTGTTTTTT. Protein sequence: CASSSGQGYEKLFF.

The genes are TRBV6-1 and TRBJ1-1; tentatively, D is TRBD1 (6 bases). V was trimmed by 6 bases and J by 5 bases, leaving 16 bases between them. The germline V gene encodes CDR1 MNHNS and CDR2 SASEGT. The length of the CDR3 is 14 residues. Here the CDR3 reads CASRKARGDTEAFF. Written as DNA, the CDR3 is TGTGCCAGCAGGAAGGCCAGGGGCGATACTGAAGCTTTCTTT.

This sequence joins TRBV29-1 and TRBJ2-2; 9 nucleotides match TRBD1. The germline V gene has CDR1 SQVTM and CDR2 ANQGSEA. CDR3 length: 14 amino acids. V lost 2 bases to trimming and J lost 6 bases; unmatched junction nucleotides: 4. The CDR3 loop reads CSVENGQGSGELFF. In DNA, the CDR3 is TGCAGCGTTGAAAACGGACAGGGGTCCGGGGAGCTGTTTTTT.

The chain employs TRBV15 and TRBJ2-1; TRBD2 matches 9 bases. The CDR3 is made up of 15 amino acids. Germline assignment: CDR1 LNHNV and CDR2 YYDKDF (reference sequence). V trimming: 3 bases; J trimming: 7 bases; junction bases outside the gene matches: 7. The CDR3 sequence is CATSRGLAQGNEQFF. The CDR3 region has the DNA TGTGCCACCAGCAGGGGACTAGCTCAGGGTAATGAGCAGTTCTTC. Using reference TRBV15 and TRBJ2-1 for the parts outside the CDR3, the full variable domain is DAMVIQNPRYQVTQFGKPVTLSCSQTLNHNVMYWYQQKSSQAPKLLFHYYDKDFNNEADTPDNFQSRRPNTSFCFLDIRSPGLGDTAMYLCATSRGLAQGNEQFFGPGTRLTVL.

This clonotype was observed a handful of times. The J gene is TRBJ2-3, the V gene TRBV7-9; D possibly matches TRBD1 or TRBD2 (6 bases each). Trimming removed 5 bases at V and 5 bases at J, with 17 bases between. CDR1 and CDR2 from the germline V gene are SEHNR and FQNEAQ (reference sequence). The CDR3 spans 15 residues. CDR3 loop: CASSPLGGDEDTQYF. CDR3 sequence (DNA): TGTGCCAGCAGCCCCTTGGGGGGCGATGAAGATACGCAGTATTTT. Together with reference TRBV7-9 and TRBJ2-3, the CDR3 gives the full variable domain: DTGVSQNPRHKITKRGQNVTFRCDPISEHNRLYWYRQTLGQGPEFLTYFQNEAQLEKSRLLSDRFSAERPKGSFSTLEIQRTEQGDSAMYLCASSPLGGDEDTQYFGPGTRLTVL.

J is TRBJ2-7 and V is TRBV12-3 or TRBV12-4; 10 bases are a match to TRBD1. The CDR3 extends over 13 amino acids. V dropped 6 bases and J dropped 6; count of bases not matched to a gene: 5. Written as DNA, the CDR3 is TGTGCCAGCAGCAAAGGGACAGGGGTCGAGCAGTACTTC. It encodes CASSKGTGVEQYF.

This clonotype was seen a few times. CDR3 nucleotides: TGTGCCAGCAGCGTGGAGGGGATTGGGTACAATGAGCAGTTCTTC. Amino acids: CASSVEGIGYNEQFF. The J gene is TRBJ2-1, the V gene TRBV9, with a possible D match to TRBD2 (6 bases). Trimming left V 2 bases short and J 4 bases short, with 13 bases between. Germline V CDR1 and CDR2: SGDLS, YYNGEE. This CDR3 is built from 15 residues.

This clonotype was recorded many times. The chain couples TRBV29-1 to TRBJ2-7, with TRBD1 matching over 10 bases. Per germline, CDR1 SQVTM and CDR2 ANQGSEA. The ends lost 4 bases at V and 3 bases at J; junction bases unmatched: 0. The CDR3 is made up of 12 amino acids. CDR3 in amino acids: CSVGTGGYEQYF. The CDR3 DNA follows: TGCAGCGTTGGGACAGGGGGCTACGAGCAGTACTTC.

This clonotype was detected a few times. V is TRBV7-3 and J is TRBJ1-1, with TRBD1 matching 9 bases. CDR3 length equals 17 residues. Germline CDR1 reads SGHTA; CDR2 reads FQGTGA. Trimming took 5 bases from V and 4 from J; bases not matched to a gene: 14. This CDR3 reads CASSPGQGRTRGTEAFF. DNA of the CDR3: TGTGCCAGCAGCCCAGGACAGGGGCGAACCCGGGGCACTGAAGCTTTCTTT.

The chain links TRBV7-9 to TRBJ2-1, with a possible D match to TRBD2 (5 bases). The germline V gene encodes CDR1 SEHNR and CDR2 FQNEAQ (reference sequence). The CDR3 has 15 amino acids. Trimming removed 5 bases at V and 3 bases at J, with 14 bases between. The CDR3 DNA reads TGTGCCAGCAGCCAAAGCGGCCGCCACTACAATGAGCAGTTCTTC. This encodes CASSQSGRHYNEQFF.

This clonotype has just a few counts. The chain links TRBV24-1 to TRBJ2-1, with 11 bases identical to TRBD2. V lost 1 base and J lost 7; bases outside the gene matches: 5. CDR1 and CDR2 (germline): KGHDR, SFDVKD. The CDR3 is 16 residues long. For the CDR3, the DNA is TGTGCCACCAGTGATTTCCGGCTAGCGGGGGGTAATGAGCAGTTCTTC. Translating gives CATSDFRLAGGNEQFF.

Many counts were recorded for this clonotype. The V call is TRBV6-4, the J call TRBJ2-1, with 16 bases that match TRBD2. Looked up from germline, CDR1 is MRHNA and CDR2 is SNTAGT. The CDR3 totals 15 residues. V lost 6 bases to trimming and J lost 8 bases; unmatched junction nucleotides: 4. CDR3 protein: CASRGLAGGPDEQFF. Here the CDR3 DNA reads TGTGCCAGCAGGGGACTAGCGGGGGGGCCCGATGAGCAGTTCTTC.

The J gene is TRBJ1-2, the V gene TRBV2; D remains ambiguous. This CDR3 region has 18 residues. V was pared by 0 bases and J by 9 bases, with 26 bases between. The V gene's germline CDR1 is SNHLY and CDR2 FYNNEI. CDR3 residues: CASSEASGPRMGFWSYTF. The CDR3 DNA sequence: TGTGCCAGCAGTGAAGCTTCTGGGCCTCGTATGGGGTTCTGGAGCTACACCTTC.

This clonotype was observed many times. The chain carries TRBV5-1 and TRBJ2-5; D call uncertain. Germline V gene data show CDR1 as SGHRS and CDR2 as YFSETQ. The CDR3 runs 15 residues. With 5 bases removed from V and 7 bases from J, the gap between germline ends came to 21 bases. CDR3 protein: CASRLMGQIDGTQYF. CDR3 in DNA: TGCGCCAGCAGGCTGATGGGTCAAATCGACGGGACCCAGTACTTC.

The J gene is TRBJ1-6, the V gene TRBV9; D is unresolved. In germline, CDR1 is SGDLS, CDR2 YYNGEE. V lost 0 bases, J lost 3 bases, and 4 bases lay in between. This CDR3 has 14 residues. CDR3 sequence reads: CASSVEGYNSPLHF. CDR3 coding DNA: TGTGCCAGCAGCGTAGAGGGCTATAATTCACCCCTCCACTTT.

The rearrangement uses TRBV5-1 and TRBJ2-7; the match to TRBD1 covers 9 bases. Germline V gives CDR1 SGHRS, CDR2 YFSETQ. With V trimmed by 0 bases and J by 5 bases, 6 bases remained unmatched. The CDR3 totals 15 residues. The CDR3 region has the DNA TGCGCCAGCAGCTTGGCGGGACAGGGTGGCCACGAGCAGTACTTC. This translates into CASSLAGQGGHEQYF.

At least ten counts were recorded for this clonotype. The rearrangement links TRBV20-1 to TRBJ2-3; D possibly corresponds to TRBD2 (5 bases). V lost 0 bases and J 1 base, leaving 17 bases between the germline ends. The CDR3 spans 17 residues. CDR1 and CDR2 from the germline V gene are DFQATT and SNEGSKA (reference sequence). In nucleotides, the CDR3 is TGCAGTGCTAGAGATGTGAGGGTGATTTTCCGCACAGATACGCAGTATTTT. Protein: CSARDVRVIFRTDTQYF.

This clonotype was observed a few times. This chain uses TRBV28 with TRBJ2-7; 7 bases fit TRBD1. The J segment lost 5 bases and the V segment lost 6 bases, leaving 13 bases of the junction unmatched. The germline V gene encodes CDR1 MDHEN and CDR2 SYDVKM. This CDR3 is built from 15 residues. CDR3 DNA: TGTGCCAGCAGCTTGGTCGGGACAGCAGAACACGAGCAGTACTTC. Translation gives CASSLVGTAEHEQYF.